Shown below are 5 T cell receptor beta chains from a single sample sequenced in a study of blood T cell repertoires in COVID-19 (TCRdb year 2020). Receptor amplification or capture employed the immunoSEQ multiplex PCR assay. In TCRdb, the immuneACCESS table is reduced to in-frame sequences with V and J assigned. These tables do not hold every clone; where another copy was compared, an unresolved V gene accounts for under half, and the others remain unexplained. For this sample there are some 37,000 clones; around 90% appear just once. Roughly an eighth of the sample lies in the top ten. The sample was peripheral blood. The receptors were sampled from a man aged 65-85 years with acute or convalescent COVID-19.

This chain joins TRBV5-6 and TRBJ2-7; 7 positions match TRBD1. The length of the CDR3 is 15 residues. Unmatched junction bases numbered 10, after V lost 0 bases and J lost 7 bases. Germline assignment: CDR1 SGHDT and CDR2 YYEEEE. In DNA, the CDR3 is TGTGCCAGCAGCTTGGCCAGGACAGGAGATCGGGAGCAGTACTTC. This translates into CASSLARTGDREQYF.

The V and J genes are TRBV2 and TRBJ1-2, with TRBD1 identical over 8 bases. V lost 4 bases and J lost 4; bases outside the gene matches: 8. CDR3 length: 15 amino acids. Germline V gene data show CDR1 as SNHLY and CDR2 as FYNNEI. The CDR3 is CASSGAGGVGYGYTF. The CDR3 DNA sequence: TGTGCCAGCAGTGGGGCAGGGGGCGTCGGCTATGGCTACACCTTC.

This CDR3 is CASNDDRDTGELFF. The CDR3 DNA reads as TGTGCCAGCAACGACGACAGGGACACCGGGGAGCTGTTTTTT. The chain carries TRBV6-5 and TRBJ2-2; 7 nucleotides align to TRBD1. Germline CDR1 reads MNHEY; CDR2 reads SVGAGI. The trim removed 7 bases at V and 3 bases at J, leaving 5 bases unmatched. The CDR3 runs 14 residues.

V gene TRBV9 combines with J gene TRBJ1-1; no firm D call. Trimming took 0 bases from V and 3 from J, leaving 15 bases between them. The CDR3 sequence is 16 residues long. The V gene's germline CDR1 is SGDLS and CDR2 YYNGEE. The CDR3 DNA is TGTGCCAGCAGCGTAGGTATCAGGAGCGGGGACACTGAAGCTTTCTTT. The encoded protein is CASSVGIRSGDTEAFF. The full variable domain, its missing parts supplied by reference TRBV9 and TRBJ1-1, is DSGVTQTPKHLITATGQRVTLRCSPRSGDLSVYWYQQSLDQGLQFLIQYYNGEERAKGNILERFSAQQFPDLHSELNLSSLELGDSALYFCASSVGIRSGDTEAFFGQGTRLTVV.

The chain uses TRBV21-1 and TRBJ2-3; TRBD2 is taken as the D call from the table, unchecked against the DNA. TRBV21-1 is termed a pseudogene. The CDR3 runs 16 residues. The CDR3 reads CASSNKGTSGTDTQYF. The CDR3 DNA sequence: TGTGCCAGCAGCAACAAAGGGACTAGCGGCACAGATACGCAGTATTTT.